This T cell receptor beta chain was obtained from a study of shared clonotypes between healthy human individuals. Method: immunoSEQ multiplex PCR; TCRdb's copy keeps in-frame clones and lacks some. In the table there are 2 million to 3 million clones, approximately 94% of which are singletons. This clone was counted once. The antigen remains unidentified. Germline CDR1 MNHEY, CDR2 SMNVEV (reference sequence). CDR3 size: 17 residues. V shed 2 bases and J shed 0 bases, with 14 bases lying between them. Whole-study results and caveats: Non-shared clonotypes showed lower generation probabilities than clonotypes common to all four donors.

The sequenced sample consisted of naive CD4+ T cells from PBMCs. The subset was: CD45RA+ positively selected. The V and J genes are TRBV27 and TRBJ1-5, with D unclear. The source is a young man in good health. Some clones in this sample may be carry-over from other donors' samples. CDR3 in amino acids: CASSLGRILYSNQPQHF. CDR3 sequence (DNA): TGTGCCAGCAGTTTAGGCAGAATACTTTATAGCAATCAGCCCCAGCATTTT.